Presented here are 8 T cell receptor beta chains from one specimen sequenced in a study of cytomegalovirus exposure and HLA in healthy donors. With 60 Vbeta and 13 Jbeta primers, the PCR was carried out. Method: immunoSEQ multiplex PCR; TCRdb's copy keeps in-frame clones and lacks some. This sample yields 130,000 or so clones, of which around three fifths are seen a single time; approximately 8.5% belongs to the top ten. Sequenced: PBMCs. The receptors were gathered from a middle-aged woman in good health and CMV-seropositive.

This clone was seen many times. The chain couples TRBV9 to TRBJ1-1; the D gene is possibly TRBD1 (5 bases). This CDR3 is 16 amino acids long. Germline V gene lookup returns CDR1 SGDLS and CDR2 YYNGEE. Trimming removed 3 bases at V and 0 bases at J, with 15 bases between. DNA for the CDR3: TGTGCCAGCAGCGGACAAGGGGAGGGGATGAACACTGAAGCTTTCTTT. Translating gives CASSGQGEGMNTEAFF.

The chain carries TRBV7-8 and TRBJ1-5; TRBD1 might be the D (5 bases). This CDR3 has 15 amino acids. CDR1 and CDR2 from the germline V gene are SGHVS and FQNEAQ. Trimming left V 2 bases short and J 2 bases short, with 10 bases between. For the CDR3, the DNA is TGTGCCAGCAGCTTATACAGGCAGGGCAATCAGCCCCAGCATTTT. This codes for CASSLYRQGNQPQHF.

This clone was detected a few times. The chain joins TRBV28 to TRBJ1-4; D gene ambiguous. Germline CDR1 is MDHEN and CDR2 is SYDVKM. The length of the CDR3 is 15 residues. Trimming removed 7 bases from V and 6 bases from J, with 18 bases in between. CDR3 amino acids: CASKASGGRDEKLFF. DNA of the CDR3: TGTGCCAGCAAAGCCTCGGGAGGGAGAGATGAAAAACTGTTTTTT.

V and J are TRBV18 and TRBJ2-7; a weak D match, TRBD1 (6 bases). The CDR3 covers 12 residues. V was clipped by 0 bases and J by 7 bases, with 7 bases between them. Per germline, CDR1 KGHSH and CDR2 LQKENI. CDR3 sequence reads: CASSPPGAEQYF. The CDR3 DNA is TGTGCCAGCTCACCACCGGGGGCGGAGCAGTACTTC.

V is TRBV9 and J is TRBJ2-7; D perhaps matches TRBD2 (7 bases). The V gene's germline CDR1 is SGDLS and CDR2 YYNGEE. V gave up 0 bases and J gave up 2 bases, with 15 bases separating them. The CDR3 totals 16 residues. CDR3 coding DNA: TGTGCCAGCAGCGTAGGTTGGGGGAGGGACACCTACGAGCAGTACTTC. Translation gives CASSVGWGRDTYEQYF.

In this sample, this clone turned up a few times. The V call is TRBV21-1, the J call TRBJ2-7; no DNA check was done on the table's D call, TRBD1. TRBV21-1 is a recognized pseudogene. The CDR3 totals 14 residues. The CDR3 bases are TGTGCCAGCAGCAAAATGACAGGGCGCCACGAGCAGTACTTC. It encodes CASSKMTGRHEQYF.

This clone was found once. The V gene is TRBV6-6, the J gene TRBJ1-2; D might be TRBD1 (6 bases). CDR1 and CDR2 from the germline V gene are MNHNY and SVGAGI (reference sequence). The CDR3 contains 15 residues. V was shortened by 7 bases and J by 7 bases, with 22 bases between the two germline ends. CDR3 sequence reads: CASTTGGGGSTGYTF. The CDR3 DNA reads TGTGCCAGCACCACGGGGGGCGGGGGCAGCACTGGCTACACCTTC.

The chain couples TRBV18 to TRBJ1-1; D perhaps matches TRBD1 (5 bases). V was shortened by 4 bases and J by 2 bases, with 17 bases between the two germline ends. This CDR3 has 16 amino acids. CDR1 is KGHSH and CDR2 is LQKENI in the germline V gene. The CDR3 nucleotides are TGTGCCAGCTCACAACTTAACCCGGGGACTAACACTGAAGCTTTCTTT. Translated, it gives CASSQLNPGTNTEAFF.